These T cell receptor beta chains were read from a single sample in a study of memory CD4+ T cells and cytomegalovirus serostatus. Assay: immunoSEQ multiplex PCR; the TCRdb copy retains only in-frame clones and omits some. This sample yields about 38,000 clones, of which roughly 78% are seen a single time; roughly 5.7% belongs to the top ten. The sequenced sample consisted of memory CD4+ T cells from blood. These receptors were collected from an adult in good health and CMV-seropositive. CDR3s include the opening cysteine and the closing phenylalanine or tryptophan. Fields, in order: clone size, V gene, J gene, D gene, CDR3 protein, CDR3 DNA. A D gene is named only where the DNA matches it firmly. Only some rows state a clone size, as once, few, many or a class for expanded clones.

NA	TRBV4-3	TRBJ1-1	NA	CASSQENTEAFF	TGCGCCAGCAGCCAAGAGAATACTGAAGCTTTCTTT
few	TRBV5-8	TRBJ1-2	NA	CASSPRWGVDGYTF	TGTGCCAGCAGCCCGAGGTGGGGGGTCGATGGCTACACCTTC
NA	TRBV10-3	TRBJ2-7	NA	CAIGERDTTYEQYF	TGTGCCATCGGGGAAAGGGACACTACCTACGAGCAGTACTTC
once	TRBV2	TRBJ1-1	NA	CASSPGPVVGAFF	TGTGCCAGCAGTCCCGGTCCAGTAGTGGGTGCTTTCTTT
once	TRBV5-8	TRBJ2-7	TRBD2	CASSPQTAGESYEQYF	TGTGCCAGCAGCCCTCAGACGGCGGGAGAATCCTACGAGCAGTACTTC
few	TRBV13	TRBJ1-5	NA	CASSTNNQPQHF	TGTGCCAGCAGCACAAACAATCAGCCCCAGCATTTT
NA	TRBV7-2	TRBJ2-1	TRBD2	CASSPIAGVRNEQFF	TGTGCCAGCAGCCCAATAGCGGGAGTGAGAAATGAGCAGTTCTTC
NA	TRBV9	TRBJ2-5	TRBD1	CASSVTTGQGAQETQYF	TGTGCCAGCAGCGTAACGACAGGGCAGGGGGCTCAAGAGACCCAGTACTTC
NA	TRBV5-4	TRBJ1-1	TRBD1	CASSHRTGDEAFF	TGTGCCAGCAGCCACAGGACAGGGGATGAAGCTTTCTTT
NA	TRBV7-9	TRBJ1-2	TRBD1	CASSLRDREGYGYTF	TGTGCCAGCAGCCTCCGGGACAGGGAGGGCTATGGCTACACCTTC
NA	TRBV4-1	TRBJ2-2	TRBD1	CASSLRDRATGELFF	TGCGCCAGCAGCCTCCGGGACAGGGCCACCGGGGAGCTGTTTTTT
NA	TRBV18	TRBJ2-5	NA	CASSVRSTIGQETQYF	TGTGCCAGCTCCGTGAGGAGTACGATCGGACAAGAGACCCAGTACTTC
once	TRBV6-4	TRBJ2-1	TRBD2	CASSRLAGVSNEQFF	TGTGCCAGCAGCAGACTAGCGGGAGTCAGCAATGAGCAGTTCTTC
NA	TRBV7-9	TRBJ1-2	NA	CASSQEIQARYGYTF	TGTGCCAGCAGCCAAGAGATCCAGGCCCGCTATGGCTACACCTTC
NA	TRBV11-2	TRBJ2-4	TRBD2	CASSTLSGEIRNIQYF	TGTGCCAGCAGCACCCTTAGCGGGGAGATACGAAACATTCAGTACTTC
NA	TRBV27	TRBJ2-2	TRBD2	CASSLSSSGGTLGELFF	TGTGCCAGCAGTTTGTCCTCTAGCGGGGGGACCCTCGGGGAGCTGTTTTTT
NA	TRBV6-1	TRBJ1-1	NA	CASSGNFRMNTEAFF	TGTGCCAGCAGTGGGAACTTTCGGATGAACACTGAAGCTTTCTTT
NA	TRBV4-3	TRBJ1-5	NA	CASSQDAQGGQPQHF	TGCGCCAGCAGCCAAGATGCCCAGGGCGGTCAGCCCCAGCATTTT
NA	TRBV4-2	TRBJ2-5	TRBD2	CASSQDLSGGLSLETQYF	TGTGCCAGCAGCCAAGATCTAAGCGGGGGCCTCTCCTTGGAGACCCAGTACTTC
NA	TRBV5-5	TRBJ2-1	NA	CASSFGYNEQFF	TGTGCCAGCAGCTTCGGGTACAATGAGCAGTTCTTC
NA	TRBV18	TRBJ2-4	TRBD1	CASSPLDRGSKNIQYF	TGTGCCAGCTCACCACTAGACAGGGGATCCAAAAACATTCAGTACTTC
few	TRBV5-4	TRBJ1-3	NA	CASSQEGGSGNTIYF	TGTGCCAGCAGCCAGGAGGGGGGCTCTGGAAACACCATATATTTT
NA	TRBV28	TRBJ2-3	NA	CASRPVGGVGTDTQYF	TGTGCCAGCAGGCCCGTGGGAGGAGTAGGCACAGATACGCAGTATTTT
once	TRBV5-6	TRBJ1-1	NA	CASSPSPVTEAFF	TGTGCCAGCAGCCCCTCTCCGGTCACTGAAGCTTTCTTT
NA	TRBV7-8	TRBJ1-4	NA	CASSLSEVPNEKLFF	TGTGCCAGCAGCTTAAGTGAGGTTCCTAATGAAAAACTGTTTTTT
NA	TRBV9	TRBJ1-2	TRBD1	CASSSGQGAYGYTF	TGTGCCAGCAGCTCGGGACAGGGTGCCTATGGCTACACCTTC
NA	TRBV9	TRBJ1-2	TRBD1	CASSVSGQGDGYTF	TGTGCCAGCAGCGTAAGCGGACAGGGAGATGGCTACACCTTC
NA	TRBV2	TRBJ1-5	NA	CASSGRGGDGQPQHF	TGTGCCAGCAGTGGGCGGGGGGGTGATGGACAGCCCCAGCATTTT
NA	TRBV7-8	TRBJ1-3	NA	CASSSRTVFSGNTIYF	TGTGCCAGCAGCTCGAGGACGGTTTTCTCTGGAAACACCATATATTTT
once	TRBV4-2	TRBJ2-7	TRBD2	CASSQDVGSGRYEQYF	TGTGCCAGCAGCCAAGATGTCGGTAGCGGGAGATACGAGCAGTACTTC
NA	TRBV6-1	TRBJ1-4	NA	CASSESGTEKLFF	TGTGCCAGCAGTGAATCGGGGACTGAAAAACTGTTTTTT
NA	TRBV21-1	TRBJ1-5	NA	CASSESKGQGDQPQHF	TGTGCCAGCAGCGAAAGTAAGGGACAGGGGGATCAGCCCCAGCATTTT
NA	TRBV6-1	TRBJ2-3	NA	CASSGGWTTDTQYF	TGTGCCAGCAGCGGAGGGTGGACCACAGATACGCAGTATTTT
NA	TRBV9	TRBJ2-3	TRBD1	CASSTRDRGTDTQYF	TGTGCCAGCAGCACCCGGGACAGAGGCACAGATACGCAGTATTTT
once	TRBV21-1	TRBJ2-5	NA	CASSKVALTSGRAVETQYF	TGTGCCAGCAGCAAAGTAGCCCTGACTAGCGGGAGGGCGGTTGAGACCCAGTACTTC
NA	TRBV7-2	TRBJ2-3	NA	CASSLAGSDTQYF	TGTGCCAGCAGTTTAGCCGGGAGTGATACGCAGTATTTT
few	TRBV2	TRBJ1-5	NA	CASSAGGPNQPQHF	TGTGCCAGCAGTGCGGGCGGGCCAAACCAGCCCCAGCATTTT
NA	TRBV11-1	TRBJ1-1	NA	CASSPTMGGYEAFF	TGTGCCAGCAGCCCCACGATGGGCGGGTATGAAGCTTTCTTT
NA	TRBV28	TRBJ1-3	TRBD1	CASSLWGQGNTIYF	TGTGCCAGCAGTTTATGGGGACAGGGAAACACCATATATTTT
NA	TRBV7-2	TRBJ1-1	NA	CASTWGREYTEAFF	TGTGCCAGCACCTGGGGCAGGGAGTACACTGAAGCTTTCTTT
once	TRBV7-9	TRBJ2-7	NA	CASSSETGYEQYF	TGTGCCAGCAGCTCGGAAACAGGATACGAGCAGTACTTC
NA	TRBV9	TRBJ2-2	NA	CASSVGGGFNTGELFF	TGTGCCAGCAGCGTAGGAGGGGGGTTTAACACCGGGGAGCTGTTTTTT
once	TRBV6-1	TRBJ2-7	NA	CASSDGLGGLKYF	TGTGCCAGCAGTGACGGTCTGGGGGGCTTGAAGTACTTC
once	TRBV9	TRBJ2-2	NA	CASSVEWGGGELFF	TGTGCCAGCAGCGTAGAGTGGGGCGGGGGGGAGCTGTTTTTT
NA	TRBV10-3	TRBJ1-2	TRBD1	CAIRGTANYGYTF	TGTGCCATCAGGGGGACAGCTAACTATGGCTACACCTTC
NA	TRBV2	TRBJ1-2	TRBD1	CASSVETGSYGYTF	TGTGCCAGCAGTGTCGAGACAGGGAGCTATGGCTACACCTTC
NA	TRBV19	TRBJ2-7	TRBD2	CASAAGGHSYEQYF	TGTGCCAGCGCTGCGGGGGGGCATTCCTACGAGCAGTACTTC
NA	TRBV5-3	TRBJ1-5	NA	CASSFTGREQPQHF	TGTGCCAGCAGCTTTACTGGGCGGGAACAGCCCCAGCATTTT
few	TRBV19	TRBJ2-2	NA	CASSIGTITGELFF	TGTGCCAGTAGTATTGGGACCATCACCGGGGAGCTGTTTTTT
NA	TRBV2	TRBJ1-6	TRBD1	CASSVSRDSNSPLHF	TGTGCCAGCAGTGTTTCTCGGGACAGTAATTCACCCCTCCACTTT
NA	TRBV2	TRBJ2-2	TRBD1	CASRGQAGTGELFF	TGTGCCAGCAGGGGACAGGCAGGGACCGGGGAGCTGTTTTTT
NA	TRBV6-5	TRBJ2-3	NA	CASSYSLTDTQYF	TGTGCCAGCAGTTACTCCCTGACAGATACGCAGTATTTT
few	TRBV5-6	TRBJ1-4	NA	CASRPGVSNEKLFF	TGTGCCAGCAGACCAGGGGTGAGTAATGAAAAACTGTTTTTT
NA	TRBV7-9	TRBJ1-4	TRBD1	CASSLGQGFEKLFF	TGTGCCAGCAGCCTTGGACAGGGTTTTGAAAAACTGTTTTTT
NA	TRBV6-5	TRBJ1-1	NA	CASSYSISAGNTEAFF	TGTGCCAGCAGTTACTCTATTAGTGCGGGAAACACTGAAGCTTTCTTT